This T cell receptor beta chain comes out of a study of blood T cell repertoires in COVID-19. Germline assignment: CDR1 LNHDA and CDR2 SQIVND (reference sequence). The CDR3 length is 15 residues. V lost 6 bases to trimming and J lost 2 bases, with 15 bases between them. This clone appeared a few times. How the authors handled the data: Nucleated cell counts were estimated from reference gene primer amplification. TCRdb's table, derived via immunoSEQ multiplex PCR, lists solely in-frame clones and lacks some. That table gives V, J and clone size, and the DNA gave D and trimming. This sample yields 200,000 to 250,000 clones, of which 65% to 85% are seen a single time; roughly 5.5% belongs to the top ten.

The source material was peripheral blood. The receptor was derived from a human donor in a cohort sampled during active COVID-19. The V call is TRBV19, the J call TRBJ2-3, with D uncertain. The CDR3 sequence: CASSSVIGFTDTQYF. Here the CDR3 DNA reads TGTGCCAGTAGCTCAGTAATCGGGTTCACAGATACGCAGTATTTT.